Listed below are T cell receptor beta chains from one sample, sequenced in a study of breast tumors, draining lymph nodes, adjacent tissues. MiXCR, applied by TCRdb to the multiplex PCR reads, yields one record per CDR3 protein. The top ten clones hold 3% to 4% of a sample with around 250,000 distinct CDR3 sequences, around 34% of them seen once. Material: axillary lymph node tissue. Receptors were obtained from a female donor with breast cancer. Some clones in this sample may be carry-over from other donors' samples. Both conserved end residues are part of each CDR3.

CDR3 protein: CASRTGLAGVWEQYF
V gene: TRBV19

CDR3 protein: CASSSRTSGGILGEQFF
V gene: TRBV10-1

CDR3 protein: CSAGEGRNSPLHF
V gene: TRBV20-1

CDR3 protein: CASSERSGGADTQYF
V gene: TRBV25-1

CDR3 protein: CASTAGTSGRETQYF
V gene: TRBV7-6

CDR3 protein: CSASSGGAHEQYF
V gene: TRBV20-1

CDR3 protein: CSGGVAGTYEQYF
V gene: TRBV29-1

CDR3 protein: CASSPGILYNEQFF
V gene: TRBV11-2

CDR3 protein: CSARDIRDTANTIYF
V gene: TRBV20-1

CDR3 protein: CASSLISSGGYTF
V gene: TRBV5-8

CDR3 protein: CSVDPTGGNTIYF
V gene: TRBV29-1

CDR3 protein: CASRRDNGETQYF
V gene: TRBV5-1

CDR3 protein: CASSIEAGPYEQYF
V gene: TRBV19

CDR3 protein: CASSLDRDEQYF
V gene: TRBV11-2

CDR3 protein: CASSPGGTGASGANVLTF
V gene: TRBV7-3

CDR3 protein: CASSNYRTGTGVETQSF
V gene: TRBV19

CDR3 protein: CASSPPGVDEQFF
V gene: TRBV18

CDR3 protein: CASSYAHGVSVYRYTF
V gene: TRBV6-6

CDR3 protein: CASRDGTEAFF
V gene: TRBV2

CDR3 protein: CASSYRRGWETQYF
V gene: TRBV12-3/TRBV12-4

CDR3 protein: CSARPPTGGRGRNEKLFF
V gene: TRBV20-1

CDR3 protein: CASSTAGMASPPHF
V gene: TRBV7-2

CDR3 protein: CASSLLGETQYF
V gene: TRBV12-3/TRBV12-4

CDR3 protein: CASSTETGASEQYF
V gene: TRBV28

CDR3 protein: CASSAVEEPQSDTQYF
V gene: TRBV5-8

CDR3 protein: CSVRRGTDTQPQHF
V gene: TRBV20-1

CDR3 protein: CSVERGNTEAFF
V gene: TRBV29-1

CDR3 protein: CASSFWTGEFAGELFF
V gene: TRBV5-1

CDR3 protein: CASSFTSGNYGYTF
V gene: TRBV27

CDR3 protein: CSAYGARNTIYF
V gene: TRBV20-1

CDR3 protein: CASSLHSSYEQYNSPLHF
V gene: TRBV7-9

CDR3 protein: CASSFSRGGDTQYF
V gene: TRBV7-2

CDR3 protein: CASSVGDRRQETQYF
V gene: TRBV9

CDR3 protein: CAGSPGQGWASVLTF
V gene: TRBV14

CDR3 protein: CAISTGTGYGYTF
V gene: TRBV10-3

CDR3 protein: CSARYGSGHEQFF
V gene: TRBV20-1

CDR3 protein: CASGLVQGSPLHF
V gene: TRBV12-5

CDR3 protein: CASRPGLAYNEQFF
V gene: TRBV6-5

CDR3 protein: CASSEIPYNEQFF
V gene: TRBV6-1

CDR3 protein: CASSRDVNEQFF
V gene: TRBV19